The T cell receptor (beta chain) described here comes from a study of cytomegalovirus exposure and HLA in healthy donors. Study-wide points: A later analysis reportedly found that, within productive TCRs, an Asian-associated ancestry cluster had fewer N-insertions than the mean observed across the roughly 630 donors. Associated with HLA alleles at 0.05 false discovery rate in a later analysis were over 15,000 TCR beta sequences. Several of the most significant clusters appeared linked to common viral pathogens, based on a later analysis.

Germline-derived CDR1 and CDR2 are SNHLY and FYNNEI. This CDR3 comprises 16 residues. V dropped 6 bases and J dropped 0; count of bases not matched to a gene: 6. In the PCR, 60 Vbeta and 13 Jbeta primers were used. Assay used: immunoSEQ multiplex PCR; TCRdb lists only in-frame clones, some missing. The top ten clones hold approximately 20% of a sample with 100,000 to 150,000 clones, around four fifths of them seen once. Only one count was recorded for this clone. The antigen is not known. The receptor was derived from a man younger than 35 in good health and CMV-seropositive. The rearrangement links TRBV2 to TRBJ1-3, with 9 bases lining up with TRBD1. The source material was PBMCs. The CDR3: CASSDRGSFSGNTIYF. CDR3 in DNA: TGTGCCAGCAGCGACAGGGGGAGTTTCTCTGGAAACACCATATATTTT.